This paragraph covers one TCR beta chain sequence. The antigen is undetermined. At the DNA level, this CDR3 is encoded by other sequences in the same sample as well. These data come from a study of shared clonotypes between healthy human individuals. Study-level findings and limits: Relative to memory subsets, naive subsets generally showed larger estimated richness.

The CDR3 length is 15 residues. The ends were cut back, 3 bases at V and 0 bases at J, with 9 bases in the middle. Germline CDR1 and CDR2: KGHSH and LQKENI. Method: immunoSEQ multiplex PCR; TCRdb's copy keeps in-frame clones and lacks some. This table holds about 2.5 million clones, around 93% found once. The material sequenced was naive CD4+ T cells from PBMCs. Subset here: CD45RA+ positively selected. V usage is TRBV18 and J usage is TRBJ2-1; D may be TRBD1 (6 bases). The receptor's source is a man aged 18-30 years in good health. Some clones in this sample may be carry-over from other donors' samples. This CDR3 reads CASSPTGSSYNEQFF. The CDR3 bases are TGTGCCAGCTCACCCACAGGGAGCTCCTACAATGAGCAGTTCTTC.